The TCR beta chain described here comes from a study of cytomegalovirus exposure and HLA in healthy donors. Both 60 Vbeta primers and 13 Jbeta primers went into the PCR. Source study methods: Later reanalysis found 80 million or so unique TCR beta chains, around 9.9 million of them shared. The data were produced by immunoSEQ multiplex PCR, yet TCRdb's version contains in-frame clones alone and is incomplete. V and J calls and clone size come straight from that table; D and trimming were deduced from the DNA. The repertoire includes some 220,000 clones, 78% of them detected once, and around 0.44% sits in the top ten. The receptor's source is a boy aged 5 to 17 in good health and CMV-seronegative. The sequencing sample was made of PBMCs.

The chain's CDR3 is CASSLLDSKSEAFF. The CDR3 region has the DNA TGCGCCAGCAGCTTGCTAGACAGCAAAAGTGAAGCTTTCTTT. The genes are TRBV5-1 and TRBJ1-1, with a tentative D call TRBD1 (5 bases). The germline CDR1 and CDR2 sequences are SGHRS and YFSETQ. This CDR3 region has 14 residues. V lost 1 base and J lost 7, with 14 bases in between.